This section outlines one T cell receptor beta chain sequence together with its context. Deletions cut 8 bases from V and 0 bases from J, with 7 bases between. CDR3 size: 12 residues. Germline V gene lookup returns CDR1 MNHEY and CDR2 SVGAGI. The data are from a study of blood T cell repertoires in COVID-19. Study as a whole: Specimens from acute and convalescent COVID-19 originated in the United States, Italy and Spain. From T cells, B-cell-depleted T cells, or PBMCs came the material, which was cDNA or gDNA.

Per the original methods: Amplification from reference gene primers served as the basis for estimated nucleated cell counts. Repertoires were generated with immunoSEQ multiplex PCR, while TCRdb's copy carries only in-frame clones and drops some. The D gene and trimming were derived from the DNA, and the V and J assignments and clone size from that table. The sample yields some 400,000 clones, around 87% seen once. This TCR derives from a human donor in a cohort sampled during active COVID-19. The sequenced material came from peripheral blood. The chain recombines TRBV6-5 with TRBJ1-2; no definite D call. For the CDR3, the DNA is TGTGCCAGCCGACGGGCTAACTATGGCTACACCTTC. Translated: CASRRANYGYTF.